This is a list of T cell receptor beta chains from one sample in a study of patients and donors after allogeneic stem cell transplantation. TCRdb reprocessed the RT-PCR reads with MiXCR, giving one entry per CDR3 protein. The table records 920,000 or so distinct CDR3 sequences, over 15% of them present only once. The sample consisted of blood, either unsorted or a sorted T cell fraction (not recorded which). Source of these receptors: a human donor who was either an allogeneic HSCT recipient or a stem cell or donor lymphocyte infusion donor (not recorded which). It is not recorded whose cells these are; they may come from a transplant donor. CDR3s leave out the opening cysteine and the closing phenylalanine or tryptophan.

11	TRBV12-3/TRBV12-4	TRBJ2-1	ASSLVQYNEQF
10	TRBV20-1	TRBJ1-2	SALRGPNGYT
13	TRBV5-1	TRBJ2-3	ASSPGQIHTDTQY
10	TRBV29-1	TRBJ1-1	SVGIGSTEAF
13	TRBV5-6	TRBJ2-1	ASSLGFETYNEQF
15	TRBV7-2	TRBJ2-1	ASSSPLGTSAYNEQF
14	TRBV7-9	TRBJ2-3	ASSLGHRKGTDTQY
12	TRBV14	TRBJ1-2	ASSQEGHNYGYT
12	TRBV21-1	TRBJ1-1	ASSKEQGGPEAF
13	TRBV11-2	TRBJ1-6	ASSFGTGINSPLH
13	TRBV25-1	TRBJ2-1	ASSRSGGAINEQF
12	TRBV29-1	TRBJ2-7	SVRDGSSSYEQY
15	TRBV6-5	TRBJ2-1	ASSYSAVVTSANEQF
13	TRBV4-1	TRBJ1-4	ASSQRVGAGEKLF
12	TRBV20-1	TRBJ2-7	SAGGLYDSYEQY
15	TRBV28	TRBJ2-1	ASSPIYVDRADNEQF
13	TRBV5-1	TRBJ1-1	ASSTDRVSATEAF
16	TRBV5-5	TRBJ2-3	ASSLVFSGGFSTDTQY
13	TRBV4-1	TRBJ2-7	ASSQPGLATYEQY
12	TRBV20-1	TRBJ1-6	SARVGAPNSPLH
14	TRBV29-1	TRBJ2-7	SVEDWPGGNSYEQY
11	TRBV29-1	TRBJ2-5	SVTWPRRETQY
12	TRBV27	TRBJ2-7	ASKIRGHSYEQY
12	TRBV6-5	TRBJ2-2	ASSYSYSTGELF
13	TRBV5-5	TRBJ1-5	ASSFSGMGNQPQH
9	TRBV6-5	TRBJ2-2	ASTQGGELF
13	TRBV7-3	TRBJ2-1	ASSRTSDSYNEQF
10	TRBV20-1	TRBJ2-2	SARISTGELF
13	TRBV5-1	TRBJ2-1	ASGLGQGPGDEQF
11	TRBV20-1	TRBJ2-7	SARDGMTHEQY
13	TRBV30	TRBJ1-2	AWSQSPNLRDGYT
11	TRBV29-1	TRBJ1-1	SVVGQMNTEAF
12	TRBV29-1	TRBJ2-7	SVKIKGAPYEQY
10	TRBV20-1	TRBJ2-1	SAELPGNEQF
13	TRBV9	TRBJ2-2	ASSADIQNTGELF